These 22 T cell receptor beta chains were sequenced from one sample in a study of T cell repertoires in cytomegalovirus infection. Each CDR3 protein gets one entry after TCRdb re-called the reads with MiXCR. Among a few hundred thousand distinct CDR3 sequences, 18% were seen once, and the ten largest hold less than 9.5%. The source material was PBMCs. Receptors were obtained from a human donor in good health (CMV status not recorded). Some clones in this sample may be carry-over from other donors' samples.

The chain recombines TRBV20-1 with TRBJ1-3, with D maybe TRBD1 (6 bases). V was shortened by 3 bases and J by 8 bases, with 11 bases between the two germline ends. The CDR3 loop spans 12 amino acids. Germline V gene lookup returns CDR1 DFQATT and CDR2 SNEGSKA (reference sequence). The CDR3 sequence is CSASSRGDTIYF. For the CDR3, the DNA is TGCAGTGCTAGTAGCAGGGGAGACACCATATATTTT.

This rearrangement joins TRBV7-9 to TRBJ2-2; the D is unclear. Germline-derived CDR1 and CDR2 are SEHNR and FQNEAQ (reference sequence). The length of the CDR3 is 14 residues. The germline V and J ends were trimmed by 1 base and 4 bases, with 7 bases remaining between them. The CDR3 region is CASSLVQSTGELFF. CDR3 coding DNA: TGTGCCAGCAGCTTAGTGCAGTCCACCGGGGAGCTGTTTTTT.

Many counts were recorded for this clonotype. V and J are TRBV7-2 and TRBJ2-3, with D possibly called TRBD1 or TRBD2 (5 bases each). Trimming pared 5 bases from V and 6 bases from J, leaving 12 bases between. Germline assignment: CDR1 SGHTA and CDR2 FQGNSA. CDR3 length: 13 residues. The CDR3 reads CASSRRDGDTQYF. The CDR3 DNA is TGTGCCAGCAGCCGCAGGGACGGTGATACGCAGTATTTT.

This clonotype was picked up many times. This rearrangement joins TRBV7-2 to TRBJ1-3; TRBD1 might be the D (6 bases). The germline V gene encodes CDR1 SGHTA and CDR2 FQGNSA. The CDR3 sequence is 15 residues long. V lost 0 bases and J 4 bases, leaving 10 bases between the germline ends. The CDR3 sequence: CASSLARGGGNTIYF. The CDR3 DNA reads as TGTGCCAGCAGCTTAGCGAGGGGGGGGGGAAACACCATATATTTT.

This clonotype was picked up many times. This chain uses TRBV7-2 with TRBJ1-1; perhaps TRBD1 as D (5 bases). The CDR3 totals 13 residues. With 0 bases removed from V and 5 bases from J, the gap between germline ends came to 7 bases. Per germline, CDR1 SGHTA and CDR2 FQGNSA. The CDR3 here is CASSLARVTEAFF. CDR3 nucleotides: TGTGCCAGCAGCTTAGCCAGGGTTACTGAAGCTTTCTTT.

The V and J genes are TRBV29-1 and TRBJ2-3; 9 bases are a match to TRBD1. Germline V CDR1 and CDR2: SQVTM, ANQGSEA. V shed 7 bases, J shed 3 bases, and the junction held 5 bases outside the gene matches. This CDR3 spans 13 amino acids. The CDR3 loop reads CSGGQGYTDTQYF. The CDR3 DNA sequence: TGCAGCGGAGGACAGGGGTATACAGATACGCAGTATTTT.

J is TRBJ2-7 and V is TRBV18; D may be TRBD2 (6 bases). The CDR3 is 13 amino acids. Germline CDR1 is KGHSH and CDR2 is LQKENI. Trimming took 8 bases from V and 4 from J, leaving 15 bases between them. This CDR3 reads CASHPGSGYEQYF. The CDR3 coding sequence is TGTGCCAGCCACCCGGGAAGCGGGTACGAGCAGTACTTC.

This chain uses TRBV6-4 with TRBJ1-2; tentative D call: TRBD1 (5 bases). The CDR3 is made up of 13 amino acids. Germline V gene sequence: CDR1 MRHNA, CDR2 SNTAGT. V gave up 6 bases and J gave up 4 bases, with 12 bases separating them. The DNA for the CDR3 is TGTGCCAGCAGCCCCGGGACCATCTATGGCTACACCTTC. This translates into CASSPGTIYGYTF.

This clonotype was found many times. The chain links TRBV7-2 to TRBJ1-4; D is ambiguous. V lost 5 bases, J lost 2 bases, and 9 bases lay in between. In germline, CDR1 is SGHTA, CDR2 FQGNSA. The CDR3 is made up of 14 amino acids. The CDR3 here is CASSRGYTNEKLFF. DNA of the CDR3: TGTGCCAGCAGCCGGGGATACACTAATGAAAAACTGTTTTTT. Drawing the rest from reference TRBV7-2 and TRBJ1-4, the complete variable domain is GAGVSQSPSNKVTEKGKDVELRCDPISGHTALYWYRQSLGQGLEFLIYFQGNSAPDKSGLPSDRFSAERTGGSVSTLTIQRTQQEDSAVYLCASSRGYTNEKLFFGSGTQLSVL.

This clonotype was detected many times. The genes are TRBV7-2 and TRBJ1-6; no reliable D call. CDR3 length: 15 residues. Per the germline V gene, CDR1 is SGHTA and CDR2 is FQGNSA. Between the trimmed V and J ends, which lost 1 base and 4 bases, there was a span of 8 bases. CDR3 residues: CASSLGVQYNSPLHF. CDR3 nucleotide sequence: TGTGCCAGCAGCTTAGGAGTCCAATATAATTCACCCCTCCACTTT.

This clonotype was counted a few times. The chain is built from TRBV4-3 and TRBJ1-4, with D perhaps matching TRBD1 (6 bases). The V gene's germline CDR1 is LGHNA and CDR2 YSLEER. The V and J ends lost 0 bases and 7 bases respectively, with 21 bases between them. The CDR3 covers 18 residues. The CDR3 is CASSQDLLRQVLGEKLFF. The CDR3, as DNA: TGCGCCAGCAGCCAAGATCTCCTCAGACAGGTTCTAGGTGAAAAACTGTTTTTT.

The genes are TRBV6-5 and TRBJ2-5; TRBD2 might be the D (5 bases). The CDR3 loop spans 15 amino acids. V lost 4 bases, J lost 0 bases, and 12 bases lay in between. CDR1 and CDR2 from the germline V gene are MNHEY and SVGAGI. CDR3 nucleotide sequence: TGTGCCAGCAGTTCGCCTCGGAGGAACCAAGAGACCCAGTACTTC. Translated: CASSSPRRNQETQYF.

In this sample, this clonotype turned up once. This may be a read error, as it is one base from a much larger clone. The rearrangement joins TRBV7-2 to TRBJ2-3; D is ambiguous. This CDR3 is 12 amino acids long. The ends were cut back, 8 bases at V and 6 bases at J, with 12 bases in the middle. From germline, CDR1 is SGHTA and CDR2 FQGNSA. The CDR3 region has the DNA TGTGCCAGCGGCCCGACCGGGGATACGCAGTATTTT. As protein: CASGPTGDTQYF.

This clonotype came up a few times. This chain uses TRBV18 with TRBJ2-1, with 7 bases identical to TRBD1. The CDR3 spans 15 residues. Germline V gene lookup returns CDR1 KGHSH and CDR2 LQKENI. With 6 bases clipped from V and 9 bases from J, the junction kept 14 bases outside the gene matches. Here the CDR3 DNA reads TGTGCCAGCTCCGCCTCGGGACAGAGGCGTGGTGAGCAGTTCTTC. It encodes CASSASGQRRGEQFF.

The CDR3 is CASTRQSQDTQYF. DNA of the CDR3: TGTGCCAGCACCCGACAGAGCCAAGATACGCAGTATTTT. The V gene is TRBV28, the J gene TRBJ2-3; TRBD1 might be the D (5 bases). The CDR3 is 13 amino acids. Trimming shortened V by 7 bases and J by 5 bases, and 13 bases separated the two germline ends. Germline V gene lookup returns CDR1 MDHEN and CDR2 SYDVKM. The complete variable domain, with remaining parts taken from reference TRBV28 and TRBJ2-3, reads DVKVTQSSRYLVKRTGEKVFLECVQDMDHENMFWYRQDPGLGLRLIYFSYDVKMKEKGDIPEGYSVSREKKERFSLILESASTNQTSMYLCASTRQSQDTQYFGPGTRLTVL.

At least ten counts were recorded for this clonotype. The rearrangement joins TRBV6-5 to TRBJ2-7; D possibly matches TRBD1 or TRBD2 (6 bases each). CDR1 MNHEY and CDR2 SVGAGI come from the germline V gene. The CDR3 sequence is 19 residues long. V was clipped by 7 bases and J by 2 bases, with 30 bases between them. CDR3 nucleotide sequence: TGTGCCAGCAAAAGGGGGGTTCGGTCGGCGTCCCACAATCCCTACGAGCAGTACTTC. Its protein is CASKRGVRSASHNPYEQYF.

The rearrangement links TRBV15 to TRBJ2-3; 11 nucleotides agree with TRBD2. CDR1 is LNHNV, CDR2 YYDKDF, per germline (reference sequence). The V and J ends lost 3 bases and 1 base, in that order; junction bases with no gene match: 3. The CDR3 is made up of 16 amino acids. The CDR3 sequence is CATSRRGLAGTDTQYF. CDR3 DNA: TGTGCCACCAGCAGGAGGGGACTAGCGGGCACAGATACGCAGTATTTT.

This clonotype was counted only a few times. The V call is TRBV6-6, the J call TRBJ2-7; D is perhaps TRBD1 (6 bases). V was trimmed by 7 bases and J by 2 bases, leaving 12 bases between them. Germline assignment: CDR1 MNHNY and CDR2 SVGAGI (reference sequence). The CDR3 contains 13 residues. Here the CDR3 DNA reads TGTGCCAGCACAGGACAGTCCGCCTACGAGCAGTACTTC. It is translated as CASTGQSAYEQYF.

This clonotype has a count of ten or more. The rearrangement links TRBV6-1 to TRBJ2-7; a possible D gene is TRBD2 (5 bases). Germline V lookup: CDR1 MNHNS, CDR2 SASEGT. The CDR3 has 15 residues. Trimming removed 4 bases at V and 3 bases at J, with 16 bases between. The CDR3 loop reads CASSVGGSGLYEQYF. CDR3 DNA sequence: TGTGCCAGCAGTGTTGGTGGGAGCGGACTCTACGAGCAGTACTTC.

This clonotype was seen more than once but under ten times. The chain is built from TRBV12-3 or TRBV12-4 and TRBJ1-6; TRBD1 matches 9 bases. The CDR3 is 15 residues long. The J segment lost 10 bases and the V segment lost 6 bases, leaving 10 bases of the junction unmatched. The CDR3 sequence is CASSTWDRARSPLHF. CDR3 nucleotides: TGTGCCAGCAGCACCTGGGACAGGGCAAGATCACCCCTCCACTTT.

This clonotype was recorded at least ten times. This chain uses TRBV7-2 with TRBJ1-3; tentatively, D is TRBD1 (5 bases). Germline V gene sequence: CDR1 SGHTA, CDR2 FQGNSA. The CDR3 length is 15 residues. V dropped 2 bases and J dropped 4 bases, with 12 bases sitting between them. This chain's CDR3 is CASSLQQGPGNTIYF. For the CDR3, the DNA is TGTGCCAGCAGCTTACAGCAGGGTCCGGGAAACACCATATATTTT.

The chain uses TRBV7-8 and TRBJ2-5, with a possible D match to TRBD2 (6 bases). This CDR3 contains 15 residues. V lost 1 base, J lost 5 bases, and 14 bases lay in between. The germline V gene has CDR1 SGHVS and CDR2 FQNEAQ. CDR3 nucleotide sequence: TGTGCCAGCAGCTTAGGGAGGGGCAGGTGGGAGACCCAGTACTTC. This sequence encodes CASSLGRGRWETQYF.